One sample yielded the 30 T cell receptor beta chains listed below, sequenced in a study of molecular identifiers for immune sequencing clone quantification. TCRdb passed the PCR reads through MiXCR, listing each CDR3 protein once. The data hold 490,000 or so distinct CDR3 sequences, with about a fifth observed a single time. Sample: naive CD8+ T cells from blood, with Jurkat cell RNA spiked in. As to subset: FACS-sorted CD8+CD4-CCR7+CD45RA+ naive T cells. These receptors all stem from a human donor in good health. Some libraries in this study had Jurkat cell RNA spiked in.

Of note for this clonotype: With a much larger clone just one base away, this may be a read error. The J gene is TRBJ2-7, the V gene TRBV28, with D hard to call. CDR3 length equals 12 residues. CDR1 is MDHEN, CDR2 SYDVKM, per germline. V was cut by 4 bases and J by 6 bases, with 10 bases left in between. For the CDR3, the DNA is TGTGCCAGCAGTTCGTCAAGTACCGAGCAGTACTTC. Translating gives CASSSSSTEQYF.

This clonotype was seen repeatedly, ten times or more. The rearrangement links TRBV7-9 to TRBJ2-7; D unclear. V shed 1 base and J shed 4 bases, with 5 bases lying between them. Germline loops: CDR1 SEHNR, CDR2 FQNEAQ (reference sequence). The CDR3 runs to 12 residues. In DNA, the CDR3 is TGTGCCAGCAGCTTAGTTGTGTACGAGCAGTACTTC. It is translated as CASSLVVYEQYF.

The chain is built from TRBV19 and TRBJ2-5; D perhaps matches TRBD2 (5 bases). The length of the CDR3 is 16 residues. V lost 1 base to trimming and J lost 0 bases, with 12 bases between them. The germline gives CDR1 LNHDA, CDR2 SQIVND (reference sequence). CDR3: CASSIGGGLYQETQYF. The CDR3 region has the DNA TGTGCCAGTAGTATAGGTGGAGGCCTGTACCAAGAGACCCAGTACTTC.

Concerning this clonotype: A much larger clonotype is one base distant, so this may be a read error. DNA of the CDR3: TGTGCCAGCAGTGGCTGGGACAGAGCCACTGATGCTTTCTTT. Translating gives CASSGWDRATDAFF. The chain employs TRBV2 and TRBJ1-1; 7 bases fit TRBD1. The germline V gene has CDR1 SNHLY and CDR2 FYNNEI. CDR3 size: 14 residues.

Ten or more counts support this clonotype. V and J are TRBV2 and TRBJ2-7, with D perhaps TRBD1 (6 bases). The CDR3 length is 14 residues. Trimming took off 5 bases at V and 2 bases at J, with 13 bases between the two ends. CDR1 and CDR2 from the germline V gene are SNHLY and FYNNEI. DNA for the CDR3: TGTGCCAGCAGTCGGTCCCGGGACACCTACGAGCAGTACTTC. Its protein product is CASSRSRDTYEQYF.

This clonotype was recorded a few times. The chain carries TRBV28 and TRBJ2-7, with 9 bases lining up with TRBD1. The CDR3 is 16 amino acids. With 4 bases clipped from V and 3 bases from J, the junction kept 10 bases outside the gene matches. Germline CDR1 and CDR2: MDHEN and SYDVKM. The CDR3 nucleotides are TGTGCCAGCAGTTCAGCCGACAGGGGGAAAGACTACGAGCAGTACTTC. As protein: CASSSADRGKDYEQYF.

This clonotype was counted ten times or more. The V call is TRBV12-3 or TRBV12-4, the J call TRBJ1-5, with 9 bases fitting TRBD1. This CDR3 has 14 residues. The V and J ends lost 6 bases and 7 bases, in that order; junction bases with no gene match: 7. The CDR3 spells CASRPQGAWQPQHF. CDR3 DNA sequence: TGTGCCAGCAGGCCACAGGGGGCATGGCAGCCCCAGCATTTT.

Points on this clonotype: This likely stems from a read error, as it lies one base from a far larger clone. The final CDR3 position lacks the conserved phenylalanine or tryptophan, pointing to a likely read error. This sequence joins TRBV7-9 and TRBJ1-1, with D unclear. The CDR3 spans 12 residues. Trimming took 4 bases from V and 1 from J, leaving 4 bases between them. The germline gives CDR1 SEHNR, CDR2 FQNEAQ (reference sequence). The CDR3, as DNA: TGTGCCAGCAGCTCTAGGAACACTGAAGCTTTCTGT. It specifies CASSSRNTEAFC.

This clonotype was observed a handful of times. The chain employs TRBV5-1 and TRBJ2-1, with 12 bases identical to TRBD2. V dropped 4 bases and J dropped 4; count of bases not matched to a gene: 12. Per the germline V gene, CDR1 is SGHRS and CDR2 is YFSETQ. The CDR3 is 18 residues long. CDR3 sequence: CASSTPGLAGVIYNEQFF. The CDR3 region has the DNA TGCGCCAGCAGCACCCCGGGACTAGCGGGTGTTATATACAATGAGCAGTTCTTC.

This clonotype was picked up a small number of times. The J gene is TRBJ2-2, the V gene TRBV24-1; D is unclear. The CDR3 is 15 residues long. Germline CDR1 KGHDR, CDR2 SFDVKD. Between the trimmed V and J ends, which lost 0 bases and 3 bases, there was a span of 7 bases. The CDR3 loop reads CATSDLADYTGELFF. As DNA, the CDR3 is TGTGCCACCAGTGATTTGGCAGATTACACCGGGGAGCTGTTTTTT.

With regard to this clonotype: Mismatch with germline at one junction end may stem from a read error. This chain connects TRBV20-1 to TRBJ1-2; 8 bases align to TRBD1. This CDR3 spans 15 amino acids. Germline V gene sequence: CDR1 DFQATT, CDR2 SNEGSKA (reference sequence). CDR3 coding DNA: TGCGGTGCTAGAGATACAGGGGGGGAAGACTATGGCTACACCTTC. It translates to CGARDTGGEDYGYTF.

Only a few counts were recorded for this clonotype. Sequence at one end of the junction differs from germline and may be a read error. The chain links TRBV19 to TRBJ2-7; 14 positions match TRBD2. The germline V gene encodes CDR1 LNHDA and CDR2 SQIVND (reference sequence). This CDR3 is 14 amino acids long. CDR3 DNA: TGTGCCAGTAGTCTTCTGGGGACTAGCGGGGGTTCGGACTTC. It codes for CASSLLGTSGGSDF.

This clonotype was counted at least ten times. Written as DNA, the CDR3 is TGCAGTGCTCGTGTATGGACAGGGGTTCAGCCCCAGCATTTT. This codes for CSARVWTGVQPQHF. The J gene is TRBJ1-5, the V gene TRBV20-1, with 9 bases aligning to TRBD1. The V segment lost 5 bases and the J segment 6 bases; nucleotides outside the gene matches: 8. Germline CDR1 reads DFQATT; CDR2 reads SNEGSKA (reference sequence). The CDR3 is 14 residues long.

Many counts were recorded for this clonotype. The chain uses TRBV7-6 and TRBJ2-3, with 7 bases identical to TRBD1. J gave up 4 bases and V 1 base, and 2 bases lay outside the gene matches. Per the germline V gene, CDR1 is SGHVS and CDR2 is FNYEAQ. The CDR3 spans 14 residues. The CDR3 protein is CASSLVQGADTQYF. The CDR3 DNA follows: TGTGCCAGCAGCTTAGTGCAGGGGGCAGATACGCAGTATTTT.

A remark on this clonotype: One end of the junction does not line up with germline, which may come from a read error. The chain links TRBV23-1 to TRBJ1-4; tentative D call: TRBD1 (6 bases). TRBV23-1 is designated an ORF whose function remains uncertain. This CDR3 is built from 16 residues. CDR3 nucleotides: TGCACCAGCAGTCCCCCCGGGGGGGGCGGAGGAGAAAAACTGTTTTTT. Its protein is CTSSPPGGGGGEKLFF.

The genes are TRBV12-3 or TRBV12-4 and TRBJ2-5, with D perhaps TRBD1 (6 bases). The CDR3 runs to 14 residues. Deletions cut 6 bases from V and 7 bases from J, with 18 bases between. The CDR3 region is CASSPSGRGGTQYF. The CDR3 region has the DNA TGTGCCAGCAGCCCCAGTGGCAGAGGGGGGACCCAGTACTTC.

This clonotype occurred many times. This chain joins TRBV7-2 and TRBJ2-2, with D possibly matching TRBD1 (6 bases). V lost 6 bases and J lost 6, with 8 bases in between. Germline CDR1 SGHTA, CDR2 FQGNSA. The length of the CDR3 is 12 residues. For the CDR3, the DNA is TGTGCCAGCAGAAACAGGGCCGGGGAGCTGTTTTTT. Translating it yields CASRNRAGELFF.

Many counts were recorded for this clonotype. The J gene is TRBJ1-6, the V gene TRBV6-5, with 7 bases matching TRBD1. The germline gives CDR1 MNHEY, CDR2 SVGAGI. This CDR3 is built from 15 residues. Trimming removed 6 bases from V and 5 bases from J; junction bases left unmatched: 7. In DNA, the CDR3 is TGTGCCAGCAGCAACCCCGGGACAGATAATTCACCCCTCCACTTT. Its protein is CASSNPGTDNSPLHF.

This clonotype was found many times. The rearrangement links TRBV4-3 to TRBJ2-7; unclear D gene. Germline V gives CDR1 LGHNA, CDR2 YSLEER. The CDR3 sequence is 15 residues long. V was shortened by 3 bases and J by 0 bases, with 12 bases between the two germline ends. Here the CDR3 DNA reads TGCGCCAGCAGCCACTACGGCGGTAGCTCCTACGAGCAGTACTTC. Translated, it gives CASSHYGGSSYEQYF.

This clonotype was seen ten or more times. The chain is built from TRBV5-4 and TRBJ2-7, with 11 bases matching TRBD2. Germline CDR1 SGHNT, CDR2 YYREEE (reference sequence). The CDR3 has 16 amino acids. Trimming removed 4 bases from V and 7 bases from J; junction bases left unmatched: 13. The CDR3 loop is CASSERLAGSFGEQYF. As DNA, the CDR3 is TGTGCCAGCAGCGAACGACTAGCGGGGAGTTTCGGGGAGCAGTACTTC.

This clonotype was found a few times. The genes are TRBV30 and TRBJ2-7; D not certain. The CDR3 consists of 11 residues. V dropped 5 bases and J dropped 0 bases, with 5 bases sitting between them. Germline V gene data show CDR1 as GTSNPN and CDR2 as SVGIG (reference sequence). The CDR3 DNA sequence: TGTGCCTGGGGAATCTCCTACGAGCAGTACTTC. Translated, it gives CAWGISYEQYF.

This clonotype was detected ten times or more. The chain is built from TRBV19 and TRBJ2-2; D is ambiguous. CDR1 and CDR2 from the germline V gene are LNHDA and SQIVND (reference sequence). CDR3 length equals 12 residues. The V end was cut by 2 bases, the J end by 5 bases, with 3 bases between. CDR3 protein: CASSIMTGELFF. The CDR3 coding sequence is TGTGCCAGTAGTATAATGACCGGGGAGCTGTTTTTT.

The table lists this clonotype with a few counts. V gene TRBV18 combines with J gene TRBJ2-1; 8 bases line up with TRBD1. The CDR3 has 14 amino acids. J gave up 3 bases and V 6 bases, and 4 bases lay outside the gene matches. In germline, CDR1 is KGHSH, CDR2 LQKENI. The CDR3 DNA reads TGTGCCAGCTCCTCGGACAGGGACTACAATGAGCAGTTCTTC. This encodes CASSSDRDYNEQFF. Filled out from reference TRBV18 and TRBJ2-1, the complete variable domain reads NAGVMQNPRHLVRRRGQEARLRCSPMKGHSHVYWYRQLPEEGLKFMVYLQKENIIDESGMPKERFSAEFPKEGPSILRIQQVVRGDSAAYFCASSSDRDYNEQFFGPGTRLTVL.

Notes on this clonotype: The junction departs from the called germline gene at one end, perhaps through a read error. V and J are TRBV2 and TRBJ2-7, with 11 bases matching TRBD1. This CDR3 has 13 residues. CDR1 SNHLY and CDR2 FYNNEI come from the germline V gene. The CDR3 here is CATTGQGAYEQSF. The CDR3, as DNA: TGTGCCACTACTGGACAGGGGGCATACGAGCAGTCCTTC.

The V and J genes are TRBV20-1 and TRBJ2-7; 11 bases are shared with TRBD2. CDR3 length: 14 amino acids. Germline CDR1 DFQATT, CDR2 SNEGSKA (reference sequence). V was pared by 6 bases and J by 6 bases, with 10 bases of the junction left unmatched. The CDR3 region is CSAVRTSGRIEQYF. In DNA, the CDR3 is TGCAGTGCCGTGAGGACTAGCGGGCGAATCGAGCAGTACTTC.

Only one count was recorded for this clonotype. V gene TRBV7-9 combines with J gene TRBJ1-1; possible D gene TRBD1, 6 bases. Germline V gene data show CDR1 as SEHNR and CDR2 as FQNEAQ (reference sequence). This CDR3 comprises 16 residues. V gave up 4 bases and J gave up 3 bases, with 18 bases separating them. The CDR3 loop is CASSSGQTDSYTEAFF. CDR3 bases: TGTGCCAGCAGCTCTGGCCAGACGGACAGTTACACTGAAGCTTTCTTT. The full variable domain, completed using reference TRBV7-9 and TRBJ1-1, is DTGVSQNPRHKITKRGQNVTFRCDPISEHNRLYWYRQTLGQGPEFLTYFQNEAQLEKSRLLSDRFSAERPKGSFSTLEIQRTEQGDSAMYLCASSSGQTDSYTEAFFGQGTRLTVV.

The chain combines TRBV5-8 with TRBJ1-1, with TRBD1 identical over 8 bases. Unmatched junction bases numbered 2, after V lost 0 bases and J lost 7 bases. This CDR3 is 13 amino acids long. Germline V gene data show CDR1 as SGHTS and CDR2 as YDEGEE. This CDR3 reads CASSLGTGSEAFF. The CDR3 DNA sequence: TGTGCCAGCAGCTTGGGGACAGGGAGTGAAGCTTTCTTT.

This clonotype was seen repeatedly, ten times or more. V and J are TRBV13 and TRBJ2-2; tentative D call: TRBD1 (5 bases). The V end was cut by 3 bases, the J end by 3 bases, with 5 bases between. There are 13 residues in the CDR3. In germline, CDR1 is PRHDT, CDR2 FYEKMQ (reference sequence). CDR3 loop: CASSLTDTGELFF. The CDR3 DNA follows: TGTGCCAGCAGCTTGACAGACACCGGGGAGCTGTTTTTT.

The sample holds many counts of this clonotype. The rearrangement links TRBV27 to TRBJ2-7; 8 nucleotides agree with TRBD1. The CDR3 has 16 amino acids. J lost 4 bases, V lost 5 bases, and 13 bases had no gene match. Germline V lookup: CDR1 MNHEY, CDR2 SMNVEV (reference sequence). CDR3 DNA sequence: TGTGCCAGCAGTCCTCACCCCGGGACAGGAGAATACGAGCAGTACTTC. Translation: CASSPHPGTGEYEQYF.

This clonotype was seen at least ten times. CDR3 in amino acids: CASSLAGTPIDGNQPQHF. DNA of the CDR3: TGTGCCAGCAGCTTAGCGGGAACCCCGATTGATGGCAATCAGCCCCAGCATTTT. J is TRBJ1-5 and V is TRBV7-9; no firm D call. From germline, CDR1 is SEHNR and CDR2 FQNEAQ (reference sequence). Deletions cut 0 bases from V and 2 bases from J, with 17 bases between. The CDR3 sequence is 18 residues long. The full variable domain, rest sourced from reference TRBV7-9 and TRBJ1-5, is DTGVSQNPRHKITKRGQNVTFRCDPISEHNRLYWYRQTLGQGPEFLTYFQNEAQLEKSRLLSDRFSAERPKGSFSTLEIQRTEQGDSAMYLCASSLAGTPIDGNQPQHFGDGTRLSIL.